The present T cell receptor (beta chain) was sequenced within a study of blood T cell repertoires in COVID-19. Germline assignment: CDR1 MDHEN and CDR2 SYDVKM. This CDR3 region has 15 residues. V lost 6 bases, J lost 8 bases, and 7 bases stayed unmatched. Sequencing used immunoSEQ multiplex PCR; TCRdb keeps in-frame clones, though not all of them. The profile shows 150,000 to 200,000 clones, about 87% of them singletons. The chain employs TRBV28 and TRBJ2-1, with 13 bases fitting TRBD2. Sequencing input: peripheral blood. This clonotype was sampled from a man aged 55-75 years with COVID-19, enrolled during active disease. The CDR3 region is CASRSGTSGNHEQFF. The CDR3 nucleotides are TGTGCCAGCAGAAGCGGGACTAGCGGGAATCATGAGCAGTTCTTC.